These 18 T cell receptor beta chains were sequenced from one sample in a study of blood T cell repertoires in COVID-19. TCRdb's table, derived via immunoSEQ multiplex PCR, lists solely in-frame clones and lacks some. The data contain around 320,000 clones, approximately 90% of them seen just once; the ten biggest clones take up under 8%. The source material was peripheral blood. The receptor source for this set is a woman aged 25 to 39 who had recovered from COVID-19.

This chain joins TRBV3-1 (or the pseudogene TRBV3-2) and TRBJ2-5, with D maybe TRBD2 (6 bases). Germline lookup yields CDR1 LGHDT and CDR2 YNNKEL (reference sequence). With 1 base removed from V and 5 bases from J, the gap between germline ends came to 17 bases. The CDR3 runs to 16 residues. This CDR3 is CASSQGGAGRWETQYF. In DNA form, the CDR3 reads TGTGCCAGCAGCCAAGGCGGGGCGGGTCGATGGGAGACCCAGTACTTC.

The chain is built from TRBV23-1 and TRBJ1-2, with D perhaps TRBD1 (6 bases). TRBV23-1 belongs to the ORF category, with a function that is uncertain. CDR3 length: 16 residues. V lost 7 bases to trimming and J lost 0 bases, with 18 bases between them. The CDR3: CASNHREVRANYGYTF. For the CDR3, the DNA is TGCGCCAGCAACCACAGGGAAGTACGCGCTAACTATGGCTACACCTTC.

V is TRBV21-1 and J is TRBJ1-2; no DNA check was done on the table's D call, TRBD1. TRBV21-1 is a pseudogene. This CDR3 has 14 residues. This CDR3 is CASSRTTGDYGYTF. The CDR3 coding sequence is TGTGCCAGCAGCCGAACGACAGGGGACTATGGCTACACCTTC.

This clone came up once. This sequence joins TRBV5-1 and TRBJ1-4; 7 positions agree with TRBD1. The junction had 9 bases not matched to a gene; V was cut back by 2 bases and J by 8 bases. This CDR3 contains 15 residues. Germline V gives CDR1 SGHRS, CDR2 YFSETQ. CDR3 sequence: CASSLLGTEGEKLFF. CDR3 sequence (DNA): TGCGCCAGCAGCTTACTCGGGACAGAGGGGGAAAAACTGTTTTTT. Full variable domain (remainder filled in from reference TRBV5-1 and TRBJ1-4): KAGVTQTPRYLIKTRGQQVTLSCSPISGHRSVSWYQQTPGQGLQFLFEYFSETQRNKGNFPGRFSGRQFSNSRSEMNVSTLELGDSALYLCASSLLGTEGEKLFFGSGTQLSVL.

This clone was seen once. Here the CDR3 reads CASSPTSGGYEQYF. In DNA, the CDR3 is TGTGCCAGCAGCCCAACTAGCGGGGGATACGAGCAGTACTTC. The rearrangement joins TRBV7-3 to TRBJ2-7; TRBD2 matches at 11 bases. The CDR3 has 14 residues. CDR1 and CDR2 (germline): SGHTA, FQGTGA. V shed 5 bases and J 4 bases; nucleotides not matched to a gene: 4.

The rearrangement uses TRBV14 and TRBJ2-7, with D unclear. The CDR3 loop spans 13 amino acids. Trimming shortened V by 0 bases and J by 1 base, and 4 bases separated the two germline ends. CDR1 and CDR2 from the germline V gene are SGHDN and FVKESK. CDR3 sequence reads: CASSQDRSYEQYF. The CDR3 DNA reads TGTGCCAGCAGCCAAGACAGATCCTACGAGCAGTACTTC.

The CDR3 here is CASSVDGQLGDGYTF. The CDR3, as DNA: TGTGCCAGCAGTGTAGACGGACAGCTGGGCGATGGCTACACCTTC. The chain employs TRBV2 and TRBJ1-2, with D possibly being TRBD1 (6 bases). Trimming took 4 bases from V and 6 from J, leaving 18 bases between them. CDR1 and CDR2 from the germline V gene are SNHLY and FYNNEI. The CDR3 is made up of 15 amino acids.

The rearrangement links TRBV3-1 (or the pseudogene TRBV3-2) to TRBJ2-7, with 9 bases lining up with TRBD2. Germline loops: CDR1 LGHDT, CDR2 YNNKEL (reference sequence). The CDR3 has 17 residues. Trimming removed 0 bases from V and 5 bases from J; junction bases left unmatched: 11. This CDR3 is CASSQDRRLAGIDEQYF. CDR3 in DNA: TGTGCCAGCAGCCAAGATCGTCGGCTAGCGGGGATCGACGAGCAGTACTTC.

This clone was recorded once. CDR3 nucleotides: TGCAGCGCGGTGGACAGAGGTACCGGGGAGCTGTTTTTT. As protein: CSAVDRGTGELFF. V gene TRBV29-1 combines with J gene TRBJ2-2; TRBD1 is a possible D gene (6 bases). V lost 7 bases to trimming and J lost 5 bases, with 14 bases between them. Germline V gene sequence: CDR1 SQVTM, CDR2 ANQGSEA. The CDR3 sequence is 13 residues long.

This clone came up once. The chain uses TRBV21-1 and TRBJ1-6; TRBD1 is taken as the D call from the table, unchecked against the DNA. TRBV21-1 corresponds to a pseudogene. The length of the CDR3 is 18 residues. CDR3 protein: CASSNGPGGRGNNSPLHF. The DNA of the CDR3 is TGTGCCAGCAGCAACGGACCCGGTGGAAGGGGTAATAATTCACCCCTCCACTTT.

The CDR3 nucleotides read TGTGCCAGCAGTTATAGGTCGGGGGGGTGGTACGAGCAGTACTTC. It codes for CASSYRSGGWYEQYF. V is TRBV6-5 and J is TRBJ2-7, with 8 nucleotides matching TRBD2. Germline lookup yields CDR1 MNHEY and CDR2 SVGAGI. V gave up 3 bases and J gave up 4 bases; unmatched junction bases: 8. The CDR3 length is 15 residues.

The chain couples TRBV10-3 to TRBJ2-1; D unclear. CDR1 and CDR2 (germline): ENHRY, SYGVKD. This CDR3 comprises 15 residues. V was pared by 0 bases and J by 0 bases, with 6 bases between. The CDR3, as DNA: TGTGCCATCAGTGAGTCGAGGAGCTCCTACAATGAGCAGTTCTTC. It encodes CAISESRSSYNEQFF.

This clone was seen a few times. CDR3 residues: CASSLASGLNTEAFF. As DNA, the CDR3 is TGCGCCAGCAGCTTGGCCTCAGGGTTGAACACTGAAGCTTTCTTT. V is TRBV5-1 and J is TRBJ1-1; tentative D call: TRBD1 (5 bases). V gave up 0 bases and J gave up 0 bases, with 9 bases separating them. The CDR3 length is 15 residues. Germline V gene lookup returns CDR1 SGHRS and CDR2 YFSETQ.

The chain joins TRBV19 to TRBJ1-2, with 9 bases matching TRBD1. The CDR3 has 15 residues. Germline CDR1 is LNHDA and CDR2 is SQIVND (reference sequence). Losses at the gene ends were 8 bases for V and 7 bases for J; bases not matched to a gene: 14. This chain's CDR3 is CASPPFTQGAGGYTF. CDR3 bases: TGTGCCAGTCCCCCTTTTACACAGGGGGCTGGTGGCTACACCTTC.

The J gene is TRBJ2-7, the V gene TRBV9, with D possibly TRBD2 on 6 matching bases. Germline V lookup: CDR1 SGDLS, CDR2 YYNGEE. There are 14 residues in the CDR3. Trimming took off 3 bases at V and 1 base at J, with 11 bases between the two ends. The CDR3 DNA reads TGTGCCAGCAGCGGGAGGGGAGCGTCCTACGAGCAGTACTTC. Translated: CASSGRGASYEQYF.

The rearrangement uses TRBV11-3 and TRBJ1-1, with a tentative D call TRBD1 (6 bases). Germline V gives CDR1 SGHNT, CDR2 YENEEA. Deletions cut 3 bases from V and 4 bases from J, with 12 bases between. The CDR3 totals 14 residues. The chain's CDR3 is CASSFSGEGTEAFF. The CDR3 bases are TGTGCCAGCAGCTTTTCAGGGGAAGGCACTGAAGCTTTCTTT.

The chain has TRBV7-8 and TRBJ1-2; TRBD1 is a possible D gene (5 bases). V was cut by 5 bases and J by 7 bases, with 14 bases left in between. The CDR3 is made up of 13 amino acids. Germline V lookup: CDR1 SGHVS, CDR2 FQNEAQ. CDR3 nucleotide sequence: TGTGCCAGCAGCCCAGAGACGGGGGTTGGCTACACCTTC. As protein: CASSPETGVGYTF.

The chain recombines TRBV2 with TRBJ1-3; 8 nucleotides agree with TRBD1. This CDR3 has 15 amino acids. The trim removed 5 bases at V and 3 bases at J, leaving 6 bases unmatched. Germline lookup yields CDR1 SNHLY and CDR2 FYNNEI. The CDR3 reads CASSYQGAGGNTIYF. CDR3 nucleotides: TGTGCCAGCAGTTATCAGGGGGCCGGTGGAAACACCATATATTTT.